Here is one TCR beta chain with its context. This record comes from a study of blood T cell repertoires in COVID-19. The overall study: Sites across the United States, Italy and Spain contributed samples from acute and convalescent COVID-19. Sources were T cells, B-cell-depleted T cells, or PBMCs; the material itself was cDNA or gDNA.

The method was immunoSEQ multiplex PCR; TCRdb's version includes in-frame clones alone and lacks a portion of them. This sample carries about 220,000 clones, more than 75% of them seen once, and the ten largest clones take 2.9%. V lost 3 bases to trimming and J lost 4 bases; unmatched junction nucleotides: 5. The CDR3 consists of 16 residues. The V gene's germline CDR1 is SGHRS and CDR2 YFSETQ. This clonotype was sampled from a man aged 50 to 60 who had recovered from COVID-19. The sample consisted of peripheral blood. The chain carries TRBV5-1 and TRBJ1-3; 12 bases match TRBD1. The CDR3 DNA is TGCGCCAGCAGCTGGGGACAGGGGGCGACGGGAAACACCATATATTTT. This codes for CASSWGQGATGNTIYF. The variable domain in full, completed from reference TRBV5-1 and TRBJ1-3, reads KAGVTQTPRYLIKTRGQQVTLSCSPISGHRSVSWYQQTPGQGLQFLFEYFSETQRNKGNFPGRFSGRQFSNSRSEMNVSTLELGDSALYLCASSWGQGATGNTIYFGEGSWLTVV.